The subject of this entry is one T cell receptor beta chain. The cohort comprised adults aged 18 to 89 years residing in about two dozen US areas. Sequencing used immunoSEQ multiplex PCR; TCRdb keeps in-frame clones, though not all of them. The sample contains 330,000 or so clones, more than 75% of which appear only once. Per the germline V gene, CDR1 is SGHNT and CDR2 is YYREEE (reference sequence). The CDR3 spans 14 residues. The trim removed 3 bases at V and 8 bases at J, leaving 7 bases unmatched. This specimen belongs to a study of blood T cell repertoires in COVID-19. Sequencing was carried out using PBMCs or T cells enriched from blood (not recorded which). The chain employs TRBV5-4 and TRBJ2-2, with TRBD1 matching 7 bases. The receptor's source is a man between 40 and 49 years old in a cohort exposed to, infected with or recovered from COVID-19 (not recorded which). The CDR3 DNA reads TGTGCCAGCAGCTACGCCCAGGGACAGGGGGAGCTGTTTTTT. Translating gives CASSYAQGQGELFF.